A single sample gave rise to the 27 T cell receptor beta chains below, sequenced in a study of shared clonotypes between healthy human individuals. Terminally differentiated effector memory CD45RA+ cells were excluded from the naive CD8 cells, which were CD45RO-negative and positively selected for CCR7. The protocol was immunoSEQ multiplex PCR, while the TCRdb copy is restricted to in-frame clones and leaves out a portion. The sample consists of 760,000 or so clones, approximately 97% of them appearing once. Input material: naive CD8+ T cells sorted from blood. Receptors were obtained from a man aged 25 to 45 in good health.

This CDR3 reads CASSGAGGAGETQYF. The CDR3 region has the DNA TGTGCCAGCAGCGGGGCAGGGGGCGCCGGAGAGACCCAGTACTTC. The rearrangement links TRBV9 to TRBJ2-5; 8 bases are shared with TRBD1. The V gene's germline CDR1 is SGDLS and CDR2 YYNGEE. The CDR3 loop spans 15 amino acids. With V trimmed by 3 bases and J by 4 bases, 8 bases remained unmatched. The complete variable domain, with remaining parts taken from reference TRBV9 and TRBJ2-5, reads DSGVTQTPKHLITATGQRVTLRCSPRSGDLSVYWYQQSLDQGLQFLIQYYNGEERAKGNILERFSAQQFPDLHSELNLSSLELGDSALYFCASSGAGGAGETQYFGPGTRLLVL.

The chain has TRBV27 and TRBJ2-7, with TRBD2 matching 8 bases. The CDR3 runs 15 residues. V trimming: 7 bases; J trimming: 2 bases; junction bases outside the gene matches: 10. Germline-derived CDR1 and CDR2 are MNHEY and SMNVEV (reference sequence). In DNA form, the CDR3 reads TGTGCCAGCACCAACCTCGGTAGCGGGGCCTACGAGCAGTACTTC. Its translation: CASTNLGSGAYEQYF.

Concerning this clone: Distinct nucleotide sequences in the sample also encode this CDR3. CDR3 loop: CASSRTGNTGELFF. The CDR3 DNA follows: TGTGCCAGCAGCCGGACAGGAAACACCGGGGAGCTGTTTTTT. This chain connects TRBV7-6 to TRBJ2-2; 7 nucleotides match TRBD1. V shed 5 bases and J 2 bases; nucleotides not matched to a gene: 2. Germline V gives CDR1 SGHVS, CDR2 FNYEAQ. There are 14 residues in the CDR3. Full variable domain (outside the CDR3, taken from reference TRBV7-6 and TRBJ2-2): GAGVSQSPRYKVTKRGQDVALRCDPISGHVSLYWYRQALGQGPEFLTYFNYEAQQDKSGLPNDRFSAERPEGSISTLTIQRTEQRDSAMYRCASSRTGNTGELFFGEGSRLTVL.

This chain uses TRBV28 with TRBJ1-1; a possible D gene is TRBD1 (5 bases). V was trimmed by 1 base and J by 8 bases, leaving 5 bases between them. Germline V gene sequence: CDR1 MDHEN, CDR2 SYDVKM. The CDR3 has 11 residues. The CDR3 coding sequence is TGTGCCAGCAGTTTATCAGGGGAAGCTTTCTTT. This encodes CASSLSGEAFF.

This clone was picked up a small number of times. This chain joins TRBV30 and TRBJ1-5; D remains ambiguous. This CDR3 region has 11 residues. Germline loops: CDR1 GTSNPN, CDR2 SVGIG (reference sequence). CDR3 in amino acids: CAAGINQPQHF. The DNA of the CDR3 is TGTGCGGCAGGTATCAATCAGCCCCAGCATTTT. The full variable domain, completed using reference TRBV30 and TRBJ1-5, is SQTIHQWPATLVQPVGSPLSLECTVEGTSNPNLYWYRQAAGRGLQLLFYSVGIGQISSEVPQNLSASRPQDRQFILSSKKLLLSDSGFYLCAAGINQPQHFGDGTRLSIL.

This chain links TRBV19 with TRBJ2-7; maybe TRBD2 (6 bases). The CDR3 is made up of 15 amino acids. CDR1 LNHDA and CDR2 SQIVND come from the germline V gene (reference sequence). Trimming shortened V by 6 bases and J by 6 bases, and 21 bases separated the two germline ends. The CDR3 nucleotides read TGTGCCAGTAGCCCCTCGGGGGATCCTCGGTCCGAGCAGTACTTC. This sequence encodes CASSPSGDPRSEQYF. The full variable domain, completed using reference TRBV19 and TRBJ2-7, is DGGITQSPKYLFRKEGQNVTLSCEQNLNHDAMYWYRQDPGQGLRLIYYSQIVNDFQKGDIAEGYSVSREKKESFPLTVTSAQKNPTAFYLCASSPSGDPRSEQYFGPGTRLTVT.

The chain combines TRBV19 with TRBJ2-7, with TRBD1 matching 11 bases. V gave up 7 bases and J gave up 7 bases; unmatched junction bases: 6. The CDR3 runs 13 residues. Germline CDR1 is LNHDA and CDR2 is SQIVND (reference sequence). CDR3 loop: CASTTGQGGEQYF. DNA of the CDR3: TGTGCCAGTACAACGGGACAGGGGGGGGAGCAGTACTTC. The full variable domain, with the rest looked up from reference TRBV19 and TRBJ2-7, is DGGITQSPKYLFRKEGQNVTLSCEQNLNHDAMYWYRQDPGQGLRLIYYSQIVNDFQKGDIAEGYSVSREKKESFPLTVTSAQKNPTAFYLCASTTGQGGEQYFGPGTRLTVT.

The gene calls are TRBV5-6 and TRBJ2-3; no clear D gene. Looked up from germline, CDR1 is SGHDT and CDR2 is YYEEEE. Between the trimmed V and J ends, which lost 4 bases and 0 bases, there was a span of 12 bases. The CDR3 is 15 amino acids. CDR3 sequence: CASSLLPTSTDTQYF. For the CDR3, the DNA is TGTGCCAGCAGCCTTTTACCAACTAGCACAGATACGCAGTATTTT.

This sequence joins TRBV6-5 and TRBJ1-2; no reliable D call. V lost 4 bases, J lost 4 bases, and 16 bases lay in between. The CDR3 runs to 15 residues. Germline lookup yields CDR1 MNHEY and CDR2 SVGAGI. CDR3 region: CASSFSYAIIYGYTF. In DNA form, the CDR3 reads TGTGCCAGCAGTTTTAGTTATGCAATTATCTATGGCTACACCTTC.

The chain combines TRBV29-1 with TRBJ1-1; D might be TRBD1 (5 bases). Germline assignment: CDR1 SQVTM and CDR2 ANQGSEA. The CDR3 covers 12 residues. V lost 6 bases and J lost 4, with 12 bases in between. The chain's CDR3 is CSVRKGRTEAFF. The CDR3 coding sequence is TGCAGCGTCCGGAAGGGGCGCACTGAAGCTTTCTTT. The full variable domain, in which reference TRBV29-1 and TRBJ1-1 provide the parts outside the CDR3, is SAVISQKPSRDICQRGTSLTIQCQVDSQVTMMFWYRQQPGQSLTLIATANQGSEATYESGFVIDKFPISRPNLTFSTLTVSNMSPEDSSIYLCSVRKGRTEAFFGQGTRLTVV.

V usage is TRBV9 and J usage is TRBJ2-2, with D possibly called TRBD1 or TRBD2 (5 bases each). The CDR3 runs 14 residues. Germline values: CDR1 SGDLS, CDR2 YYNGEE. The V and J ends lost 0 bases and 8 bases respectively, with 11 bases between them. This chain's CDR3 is CASSVEGRGGELFF. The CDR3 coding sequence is TGTGCCAGCAGCGTAGAGGGGAGAGGAGGGGAGCTGTTTTTT.

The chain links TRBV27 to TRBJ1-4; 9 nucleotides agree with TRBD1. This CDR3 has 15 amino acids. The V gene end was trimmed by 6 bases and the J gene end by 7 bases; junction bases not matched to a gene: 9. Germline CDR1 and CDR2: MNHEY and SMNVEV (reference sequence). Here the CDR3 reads CASRSPGQGGEKLFF. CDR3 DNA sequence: TGTGCCAGCAGATCCCCGGGACAGGGAGGTGAAAAACTGTTTTTT.

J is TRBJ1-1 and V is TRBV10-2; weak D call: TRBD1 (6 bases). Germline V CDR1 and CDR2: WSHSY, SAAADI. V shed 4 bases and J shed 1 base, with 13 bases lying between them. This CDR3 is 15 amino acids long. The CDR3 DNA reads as TGCGCCAGCAGTGGGTGGGGGGGCCAGAACACTGAAGCTTTCTTT. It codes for CASSGWGGQNTEAFF.

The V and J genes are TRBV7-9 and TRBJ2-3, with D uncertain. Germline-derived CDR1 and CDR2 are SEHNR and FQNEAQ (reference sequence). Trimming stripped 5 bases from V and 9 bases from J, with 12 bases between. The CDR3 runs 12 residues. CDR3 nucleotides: TGTGCCAGCAGCCCGGACGACGGCACGCAGTATTTT. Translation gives CASSPDDGTQYF.

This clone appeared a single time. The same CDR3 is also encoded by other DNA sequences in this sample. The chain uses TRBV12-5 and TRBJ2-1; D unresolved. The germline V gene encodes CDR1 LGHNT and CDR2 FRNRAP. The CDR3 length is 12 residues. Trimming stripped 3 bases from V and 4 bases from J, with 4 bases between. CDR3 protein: CASGLGYNEQFF. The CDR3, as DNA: TGTGCTAGTGGTTTAGGATACAATGAGCAGTTCTTC.

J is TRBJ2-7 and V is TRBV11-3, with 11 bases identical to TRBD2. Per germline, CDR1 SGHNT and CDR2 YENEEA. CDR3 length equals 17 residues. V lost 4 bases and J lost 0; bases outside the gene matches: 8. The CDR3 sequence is CASSSRLAGSPSYEQYF. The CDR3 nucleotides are TGTGCCAGCAGCTCACGACTAGCGGGAAGCCCCTCCTACGAGCAGTACTTC. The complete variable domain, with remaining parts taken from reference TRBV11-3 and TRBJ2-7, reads EAGVVQSPRYKIIEKKQPVAFWCNPISGHNTLYWYLQNLGQGPELLIRYENEEAVDDSQLPKDRFSAERLKGVDSTLKIQPAELGDSAVYLCASSSRLAGSPSYEQYFGPGTRLTVT.

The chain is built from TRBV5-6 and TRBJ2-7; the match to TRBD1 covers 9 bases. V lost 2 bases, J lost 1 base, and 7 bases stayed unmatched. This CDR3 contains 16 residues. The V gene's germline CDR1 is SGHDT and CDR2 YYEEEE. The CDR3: CASSFFGQGPSYEQYF. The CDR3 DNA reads TGTGCCAGCAGCTTTTTTGGACAGGGGCCGTCCTACGAGCAGTACTTC.

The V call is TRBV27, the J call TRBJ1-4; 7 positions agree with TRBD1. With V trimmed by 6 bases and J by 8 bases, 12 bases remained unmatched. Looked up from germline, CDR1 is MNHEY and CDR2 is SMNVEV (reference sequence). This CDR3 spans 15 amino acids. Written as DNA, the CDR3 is TGTGCCAGCAGATCATACGGGACAGTCGGAGAAAAACTGTTTTTT. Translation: CASRSYGTVGEKLFF.

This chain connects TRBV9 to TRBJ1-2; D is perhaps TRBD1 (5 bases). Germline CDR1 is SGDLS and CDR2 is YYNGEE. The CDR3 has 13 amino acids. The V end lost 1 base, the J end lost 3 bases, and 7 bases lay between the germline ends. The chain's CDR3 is CASSVQGDYGYTF. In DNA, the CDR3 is TGTGCCAGCAGCGTACAGGGTGACTATGGCTACACCTTC. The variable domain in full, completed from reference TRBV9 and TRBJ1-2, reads DSGVTQTPKHLITATGQRVTLRCSPRSGDLSVYWYQQSLDQGLQFLIQYYNGEERAKGNILERFSAQQFPDLHSELNLSSLELGDSALYFCASSVQGDYGYTFGSGTRLTVV.

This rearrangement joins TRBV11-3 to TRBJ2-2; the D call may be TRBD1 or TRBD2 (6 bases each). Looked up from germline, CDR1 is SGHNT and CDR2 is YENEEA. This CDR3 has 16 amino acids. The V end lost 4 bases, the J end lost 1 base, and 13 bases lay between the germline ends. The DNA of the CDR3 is TGTGCCAGCAGCTCAGAGGGGGGCGGGAACACCGGGGAGCTGTTTTTT. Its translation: CASSSEGGGNTGELFF.

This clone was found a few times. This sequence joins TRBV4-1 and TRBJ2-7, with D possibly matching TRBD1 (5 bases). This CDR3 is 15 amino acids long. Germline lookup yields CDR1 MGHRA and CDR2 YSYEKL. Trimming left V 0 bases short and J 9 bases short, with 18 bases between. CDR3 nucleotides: TGCGCCAGCAGCCAAGAGCAGGCGTCCTCGCAGGGGCAGTACTTC. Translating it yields CASSQEQASSQGQYF.

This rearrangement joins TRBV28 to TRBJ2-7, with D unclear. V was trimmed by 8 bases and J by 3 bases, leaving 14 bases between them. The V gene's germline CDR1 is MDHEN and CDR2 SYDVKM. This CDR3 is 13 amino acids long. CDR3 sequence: CASGFGPFYEQYF. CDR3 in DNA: TGTGCCAGCGGATTCGGTCCGTTCTACGAGCAGTACTTC.

The CDR3 is CASTPILEQFF. The CDR3 DNA is TGTGCCAGCACCCCAATCTTAGAGCAGTTCTTC. The chain joins TRBV27 to TRBJ2-1; D uncertain. Trimming shortened V by 7 bases and J by 10 bases, and 11 bases separated the two germline ends. CDR3 length: 11 residues. Germline assignment: CDR1 MNHEY and CDR2 SMNVEV (reference sequence).

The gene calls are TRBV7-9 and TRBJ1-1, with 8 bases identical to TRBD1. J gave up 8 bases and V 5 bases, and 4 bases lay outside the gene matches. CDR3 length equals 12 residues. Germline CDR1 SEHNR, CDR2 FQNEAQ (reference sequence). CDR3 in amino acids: CASSNRDREAFF. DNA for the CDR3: TGTGCCAGCAGCAACCGGGACAGGGAAGCTTTCTTT. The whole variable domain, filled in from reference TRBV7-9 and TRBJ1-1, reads DTGVSQNPRHKITKRGQNVTFRCDPISEHNRLYWYRQTLGQGPEFLTYFQNEAQLEKSRLLSDRFSAERPKGSFSTLEIQRTEQGDSAMYLCASSNRDREAFFGQGTRLTVV.

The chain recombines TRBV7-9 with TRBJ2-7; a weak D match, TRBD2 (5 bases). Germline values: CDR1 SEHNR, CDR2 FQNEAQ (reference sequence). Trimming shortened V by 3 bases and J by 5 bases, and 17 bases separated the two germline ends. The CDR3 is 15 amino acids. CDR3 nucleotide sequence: TGTGCCAGCAGCTTCACCCTCGGGGTAGGAAACGAGCAGTACTTC. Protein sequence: CASSFTLGVGNEQYF.

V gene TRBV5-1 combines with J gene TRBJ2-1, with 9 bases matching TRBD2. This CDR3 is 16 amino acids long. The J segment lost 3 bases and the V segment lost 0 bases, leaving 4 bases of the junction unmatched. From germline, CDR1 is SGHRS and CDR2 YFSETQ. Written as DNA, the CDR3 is TGCGCCAGCAGCTTGGTTTTTAGCGGGAGCTACAATGAGCAGTTCTTC. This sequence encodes CASSLVFSGSYNEQFF.

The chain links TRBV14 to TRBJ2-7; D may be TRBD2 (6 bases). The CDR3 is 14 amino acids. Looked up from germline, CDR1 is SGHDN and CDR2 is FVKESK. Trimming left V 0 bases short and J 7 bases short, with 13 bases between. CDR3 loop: CASSQEWDSWEQYF. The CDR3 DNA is TGTGCCAGCAGCCAAGAATGGGACTCCTGGGAGCAGTACTTC.